Included here is one T cell receptor beta chain sequence, with context. The assay was immunoSEQ multiplex PCR, and TCRdb's table has in-frame clones only and misses some. This table holds approximately 100,000 clones, 70% to 90% found once. The sample belongs to a study of control samples from healthy donors and cancer patients. This CDR3 has 12 residues. Trimming took off 7 bases at V and 8 bases at J, with 12 bases between the two ends. CDR1 and CDR2 from the germline V gene are SNHLY and FYNNEI. The source of this sequence is a woman in her 40s in good health. Material: blood. The chain is built from TRBV2 and TRBJ2-1, with D possibly matching TRBD2 (7 bases). CDR3 bases: TGTGCCAGCAATCGGGGGGCAGATGAGCAGTTCTTC. Translating gives CASNRGADEQFF. The full variable domain, in which reference TRBV2 and TRBJ2-1 provide the parts outside the CDR3, is EPEVTQTPSHQVTQMGQEVILRCVPISNHLYFYWYRQILGQKVEFLVSFYNNEISEKSEIFDDQFSVERPDGSNFTLKIRSTKLEDSAMYFCASNRGADEQFFGPGTRLTVL.